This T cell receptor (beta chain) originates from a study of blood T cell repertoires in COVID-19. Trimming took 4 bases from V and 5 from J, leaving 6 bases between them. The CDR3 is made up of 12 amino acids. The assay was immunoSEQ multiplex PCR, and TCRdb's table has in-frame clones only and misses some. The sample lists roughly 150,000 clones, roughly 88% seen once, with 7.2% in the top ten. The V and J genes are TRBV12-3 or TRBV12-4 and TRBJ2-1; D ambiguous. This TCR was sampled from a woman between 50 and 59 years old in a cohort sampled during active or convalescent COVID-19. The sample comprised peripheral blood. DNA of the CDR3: TGTGCCAGCAGTTCAAACAACAATGAGCAGTTCTTC. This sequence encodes CASSSNNNEQFF.